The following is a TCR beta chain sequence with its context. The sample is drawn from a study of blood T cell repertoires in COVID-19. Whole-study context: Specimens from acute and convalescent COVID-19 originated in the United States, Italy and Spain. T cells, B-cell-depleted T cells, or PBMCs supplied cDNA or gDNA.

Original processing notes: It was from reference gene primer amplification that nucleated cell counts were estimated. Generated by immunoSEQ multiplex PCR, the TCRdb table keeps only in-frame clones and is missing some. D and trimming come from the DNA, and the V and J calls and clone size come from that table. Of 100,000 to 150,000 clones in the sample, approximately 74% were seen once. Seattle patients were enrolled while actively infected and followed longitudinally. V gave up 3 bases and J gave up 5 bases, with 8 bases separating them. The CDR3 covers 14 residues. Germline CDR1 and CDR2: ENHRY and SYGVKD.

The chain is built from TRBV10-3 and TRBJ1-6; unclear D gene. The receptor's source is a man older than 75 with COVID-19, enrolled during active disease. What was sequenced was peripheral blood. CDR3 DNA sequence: TGTGCCATCAGTGACCACAGAAATAATTCACCCCTCCACTTT. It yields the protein CAISDHRNNSPLHF.